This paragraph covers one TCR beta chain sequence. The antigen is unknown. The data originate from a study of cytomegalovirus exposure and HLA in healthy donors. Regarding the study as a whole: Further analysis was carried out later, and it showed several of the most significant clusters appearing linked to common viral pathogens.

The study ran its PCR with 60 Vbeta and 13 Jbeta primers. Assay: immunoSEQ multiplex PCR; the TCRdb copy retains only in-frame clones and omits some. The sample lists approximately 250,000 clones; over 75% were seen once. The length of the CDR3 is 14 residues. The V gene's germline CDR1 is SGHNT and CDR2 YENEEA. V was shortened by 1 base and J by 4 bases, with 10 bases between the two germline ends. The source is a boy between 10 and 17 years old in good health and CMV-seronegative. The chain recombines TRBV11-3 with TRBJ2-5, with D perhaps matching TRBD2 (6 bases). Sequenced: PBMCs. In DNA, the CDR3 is TGTGCCAGCAGCTTAGCCCGGGGGTCAGAGACCCAGTACTTC. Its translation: CASSLARGSETQYF.